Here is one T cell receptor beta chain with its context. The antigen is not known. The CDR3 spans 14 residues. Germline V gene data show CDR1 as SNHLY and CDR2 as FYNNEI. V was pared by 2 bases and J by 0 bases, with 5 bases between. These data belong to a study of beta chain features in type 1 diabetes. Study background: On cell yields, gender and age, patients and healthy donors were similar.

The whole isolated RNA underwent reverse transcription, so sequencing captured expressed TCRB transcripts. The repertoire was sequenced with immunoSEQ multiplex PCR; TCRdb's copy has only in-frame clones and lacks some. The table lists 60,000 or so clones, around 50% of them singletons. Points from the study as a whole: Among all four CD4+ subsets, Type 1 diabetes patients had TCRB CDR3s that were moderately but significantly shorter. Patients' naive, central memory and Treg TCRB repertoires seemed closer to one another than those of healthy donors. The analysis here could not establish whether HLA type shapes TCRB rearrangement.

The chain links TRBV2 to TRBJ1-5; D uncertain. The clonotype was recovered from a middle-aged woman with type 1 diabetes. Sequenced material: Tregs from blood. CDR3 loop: CASSERSSNQPQHF. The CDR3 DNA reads TGTGCCAGCAGTGAAAGGAGTAGCAATCAGCCCCAGCATTTT. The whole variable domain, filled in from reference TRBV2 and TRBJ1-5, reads EPEVTQTPSHQVTQMGQEVILRCVPISNHLYFYWYRQILGQKVEFLVSFYNNEISEKSEIFDDQFSVERPDGSNFTLKIRSTKLEDSAMYFCASSERSSNQPQHFGDGTRLSIL.